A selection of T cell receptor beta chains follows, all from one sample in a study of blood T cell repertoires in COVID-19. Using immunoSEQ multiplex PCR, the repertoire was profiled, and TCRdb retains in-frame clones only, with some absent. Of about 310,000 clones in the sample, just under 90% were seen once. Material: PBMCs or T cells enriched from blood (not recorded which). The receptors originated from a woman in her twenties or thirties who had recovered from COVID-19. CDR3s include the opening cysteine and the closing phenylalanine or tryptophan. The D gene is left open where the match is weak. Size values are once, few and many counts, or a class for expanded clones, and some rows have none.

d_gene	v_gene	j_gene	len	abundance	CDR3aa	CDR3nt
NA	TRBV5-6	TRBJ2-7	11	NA	CASSHYYEQYF	TGTGCCAGCAGCCACTATTACGAGCAGTACTTC
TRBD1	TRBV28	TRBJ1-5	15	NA	CASREGARDNQPQHF	TGTGCCAGCAGGGAGGGGGCGCGAGACAATCAGCCCCAGCATTTT
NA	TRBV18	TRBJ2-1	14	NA	CASSPSDSSDEQFF	TGTGCCAGCTCACCATCGGACAGCAGCGATGAGCAGTTCTTC
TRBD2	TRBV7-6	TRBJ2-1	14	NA	CASSLEAGVNEQFF	TGTGCCAGCAGCTTAGAGGCGGGAGTGAATGAGCAGTTCTTC
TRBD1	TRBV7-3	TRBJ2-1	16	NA	CASSFQGARNGGEQFF	TGTGCCAGCAGCTTCCAGGGGGCCCGGAATGGTGGTGAGCAGTTCTTC
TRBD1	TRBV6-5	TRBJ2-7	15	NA	CASSYDRDSSYEQYF	TGTGCCAGCAGTTACGACCGGGACAGCTCCTACGAGCAGTACTTC
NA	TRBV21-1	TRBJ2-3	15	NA	CASSDLTGGTDTQYF	TGTGCCAGCAGCGACTTGACAGGGGGCACAGATACGCAGTATTTT
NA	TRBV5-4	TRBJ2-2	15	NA	CASSSKRQNTGELFF	TGTGCCAGCAGCTCGAAACGACAGAACACCGGGGAGCTGTTTTTT
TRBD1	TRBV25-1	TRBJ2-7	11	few	CASRTGVEQYF	TGTGCCAGCAGGACAGGGGTCGAGCAGTACTTC
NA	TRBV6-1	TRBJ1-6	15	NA	CASSEVRGVNSPLHF	TGTGCCAGCAGTGAAGTTCGGGGGGTGAATTCACCCCTCCACTTT
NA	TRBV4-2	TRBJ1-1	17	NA	CASSQDFLVGGNTEAFF	TGTGCCAGCAGCCAAGATTTCTTGGTTGGAGGGAACACTGAAGCTTTCTTT
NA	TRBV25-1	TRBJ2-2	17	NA	CASSERLGHPNTGELFF	TGTGCCAGCAGTGAGCGGCTGGGACATCCGAACACCGGGGAGCTGTTTTTT
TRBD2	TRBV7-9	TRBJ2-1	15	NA	CASSLGLAVNNEQFF	TGTGCCAGCAGCCTGGGACTAGCGGTTAACAATGAGCAGTTCTTC
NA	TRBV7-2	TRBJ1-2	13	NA	CASSLGISYGYTF	TGTGCCAGCAGCTTAGGTATTTCCTATGGCTACACCTTC
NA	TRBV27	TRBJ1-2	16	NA	CASSPIPLQRGYGYTF	TGTGCCAGCAGTCCCATCCCCCTCCAGCGGGGATATGGCTACACCTTC
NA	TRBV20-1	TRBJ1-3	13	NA	CSASTGSRNTIYF	TGCAGTGCTAGTACGGGTTCGAGAAACACCATATATTTT
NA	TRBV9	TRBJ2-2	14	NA	CASSVEHSPTRLFF	TGTGCCAGCAGCGTAGAGCACAGCCCGACCAGACTGTTTTTT
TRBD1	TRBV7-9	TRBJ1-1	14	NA	CASSSLTGETEAFF	TGTGCCAGCAGCTCCCTGACAGGGGAAACTGAAGCTTTCTTT
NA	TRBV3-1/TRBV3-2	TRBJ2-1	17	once	CASSYSEREITNNEQFF	TGTGCCAGCAGCTACTCCGAACGGGAGATTACCAACAATGAGCAGTTCTTC
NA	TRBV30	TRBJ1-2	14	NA	CAWNDRSSNYGYTF	TGTGCCTGGAACGACAGAAGTTCTAACTATGGCTACACCTTC
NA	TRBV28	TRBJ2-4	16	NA	CASSDGGNRAKNIQYF	TGTGCCAGCAGTGATGGCGGGAACAGGGCCAAAAACATTCAGTACTTC
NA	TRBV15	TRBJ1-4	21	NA	CATSRDIARDPQGRFDEKLFF	TGTGCCACCAGCAGAGATATAGCTCGGGATCCACAGGGACGGTTCGATGAAAAACTGTTTTTT
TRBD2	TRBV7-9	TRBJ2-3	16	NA	CASSANLAGGTDTQYF	TGTGCCAGCAGCGCCAATCTAGCGGGAGGTACAGATACGCAGTATTTT